This T cell receptor beta chain was identified in a study of OX40 agonist ivuxolimab in advanced cancers. Study-level background: Aged roughly 20 to 79 with a mean of about 60 years, they were less than 90% male. Broader study findings: It was not determined which antigens were specifically recognized by the peripheral T cells that had undergone clonal expansion. Also present in some nonresponders was a low level of normalized T-cell clonal expansion. Relative to CD4+ cells, CD8+ T cells on average had more expanded clones.

The protocol was immunoSEQ multiplex PCR, while the TCRdb copy is restricted to in-frame clones and leaves out a portion. This table holds around 85,000 clones, about 90% found once. Deletions cut 0 bases from V and 0 bases from J, with 9 bases between. The CDR3 is made up of 16 amino acids. Germline CDR1 LGHNA, CDR2 YSLEER. A note on this clone: The target antigen is unknown.

The sample was CD4+ or CD8+ T cells sorted from blood, taken in a trial of the OX40 agonist ivuxolimab. The source of this sequence is an adult with an advanced solid tumor such as melanoma, head and neck, liver or kidney cancer. V usage is TRBV4-3 and J usage is TRBJ2-1; D is undetermined. This CDR3 reads CASSQDSMSSYNEQFF. The CDR3 nucleotides read TGCGCCAGCAGCCAAGACTCCATGAGCTCCTACAATGAGCAGTTCTTC.